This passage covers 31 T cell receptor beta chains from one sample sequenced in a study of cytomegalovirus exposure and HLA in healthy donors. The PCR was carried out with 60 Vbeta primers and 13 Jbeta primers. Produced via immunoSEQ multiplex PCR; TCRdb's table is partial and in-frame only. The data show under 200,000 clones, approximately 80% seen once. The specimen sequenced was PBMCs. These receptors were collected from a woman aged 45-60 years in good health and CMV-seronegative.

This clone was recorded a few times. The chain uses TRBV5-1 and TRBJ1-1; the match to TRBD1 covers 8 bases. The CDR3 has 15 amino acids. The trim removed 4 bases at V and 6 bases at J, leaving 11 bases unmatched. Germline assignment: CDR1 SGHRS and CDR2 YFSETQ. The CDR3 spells CASSLNTGTGAEAFF. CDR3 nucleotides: TGCGCCAGCAGCCTAAATACCGGGACAGGAGCTGAAGCTTTCTTT. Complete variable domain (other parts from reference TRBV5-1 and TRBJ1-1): KAGVTQTPRYLIKTRGQQVTLSCSPISGHRSVSWYQQTPGQGLQFLFEYFSETQRNKGNFPGRFSGRQFSNSRSEMNVSTLELGDSALYLCASSLNTGTGAEAFFGQGTRLTVV.

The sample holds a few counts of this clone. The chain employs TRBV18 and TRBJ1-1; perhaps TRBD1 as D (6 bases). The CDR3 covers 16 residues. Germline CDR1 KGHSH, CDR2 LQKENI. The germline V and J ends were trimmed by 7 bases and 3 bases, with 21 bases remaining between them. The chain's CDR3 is CASYKTGYHGDTEAFF. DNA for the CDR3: TGTGCCAGCTACAAAACAGGGTACCACGGGGACACTGAAGCTTTCTTT.

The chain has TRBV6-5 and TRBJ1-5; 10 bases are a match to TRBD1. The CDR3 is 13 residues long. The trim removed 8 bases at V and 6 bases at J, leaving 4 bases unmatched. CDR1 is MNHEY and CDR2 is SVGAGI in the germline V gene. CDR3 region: CASGQGGAQPQHF. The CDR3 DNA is TGTGCCAGCGGACAGGGGGGGGCTCAGCCCCAGCATTTT.

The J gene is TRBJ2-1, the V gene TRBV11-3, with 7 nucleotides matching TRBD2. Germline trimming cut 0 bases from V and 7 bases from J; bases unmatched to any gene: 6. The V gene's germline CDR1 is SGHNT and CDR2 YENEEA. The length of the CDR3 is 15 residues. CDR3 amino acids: CASSLDPGLSNEQFF. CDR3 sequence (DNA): TGTGCCAGCAGCTTAGATCCGGGACTATCGAATGAGCAGTTCTTC.

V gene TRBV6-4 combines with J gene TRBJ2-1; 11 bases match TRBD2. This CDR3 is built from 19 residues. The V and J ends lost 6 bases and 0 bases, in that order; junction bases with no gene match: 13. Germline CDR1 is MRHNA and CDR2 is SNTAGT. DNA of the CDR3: TGTGCCAGCAGGGGTAAGGTAGCGGGGGGGCGGAGCTCCTACAATGAGCAGTTCTTC. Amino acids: CASRGKVAGGRSSYNEQFF.

CDR3 region: CASSLSLGARNQPQHF. In DNA form, the CDR3 reads TGTGCCAGCAGCTTATCGTTAGGGGCTCGCAATCAGCCCCAGCATTTT. The gene calls are TRBV7-9 and TRBJ1-5, with D tentatively TRBD1 (5 bases). V gave up 2 bases and J gave up 2 bases, with 13 bases separating them. In germline, CDR1 is SEHNR, CDR2 FQNEAQ (reference sequence). This CDR3 has 16 amino acids.

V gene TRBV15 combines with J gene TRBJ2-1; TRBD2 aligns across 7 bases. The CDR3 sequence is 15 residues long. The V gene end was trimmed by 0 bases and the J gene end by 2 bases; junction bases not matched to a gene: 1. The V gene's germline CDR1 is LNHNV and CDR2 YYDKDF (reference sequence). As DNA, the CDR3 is TGTGCCACCAGCAGAGAAGCGGGGACCTACAATGAGCAGTTCTTC. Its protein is CATSREAGTYNEQFF.

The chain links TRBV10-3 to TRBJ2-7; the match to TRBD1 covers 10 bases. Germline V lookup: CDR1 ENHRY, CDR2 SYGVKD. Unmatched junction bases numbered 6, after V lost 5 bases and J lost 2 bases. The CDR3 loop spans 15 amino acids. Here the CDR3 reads CAISRRTGGTYEQYF. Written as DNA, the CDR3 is TGTGCCATCAGTCGACGGACAGGGGGGACCTACGAGCAGTACTTC.

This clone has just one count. The CDR3 region is CASSLWGRRGGRGLVAFF. CDR3 coding DNA: TGTGCCAGCAGTTTATGGGGACGGCGGGGAGGCAGGGGGCTCGTAGCTTTCTTT. The J gene is TRBJ1-1, the V gene TRBV28; 8 nucleotides line up with TRBD1. The CDR3 loop spans 18 amino acids. Unmatched junction bases numbered 19, after V lost 0 bases and J lost 10 bases. Germline V gene lookup returns CDR1 MDHEN and CDR2 SYDVKM.

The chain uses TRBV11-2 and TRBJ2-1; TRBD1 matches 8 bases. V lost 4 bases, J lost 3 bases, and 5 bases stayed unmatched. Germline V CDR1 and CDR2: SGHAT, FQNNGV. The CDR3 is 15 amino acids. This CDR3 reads CASSSTGVRYNEQFF. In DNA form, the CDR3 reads TGTGCCAGCAGCTCGACAGGGGTCCGCTACAATGAGCAGTTCTTC.

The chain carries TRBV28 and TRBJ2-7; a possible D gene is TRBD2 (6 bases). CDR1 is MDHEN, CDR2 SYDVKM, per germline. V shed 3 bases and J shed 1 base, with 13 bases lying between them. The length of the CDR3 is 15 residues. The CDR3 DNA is TGTGCCAGCAGTTTCGAGGGTGGACTATCCTACGAGCAGTACTTC. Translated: CASSFEGGLSYEQYF.

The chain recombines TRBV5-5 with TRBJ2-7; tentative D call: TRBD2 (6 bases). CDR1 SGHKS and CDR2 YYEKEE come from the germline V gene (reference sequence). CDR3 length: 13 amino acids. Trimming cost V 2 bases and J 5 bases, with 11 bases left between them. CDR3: CASSLGLNHEQYF. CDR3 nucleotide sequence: TGTGCCAGCAGCTTAGGACTAAACCACGAGCAGTACTTC. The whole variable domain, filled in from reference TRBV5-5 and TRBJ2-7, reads DAGVTQSPTHLIKTRGQQVTLRCSPISGHKSVSWYQQVLGQGPQFIFQYYEKEERGRGNFPDRFSARQFPNYSSELNVNALLLGDSALYLCASSLGLNHEQYFGPGTRLTVT.

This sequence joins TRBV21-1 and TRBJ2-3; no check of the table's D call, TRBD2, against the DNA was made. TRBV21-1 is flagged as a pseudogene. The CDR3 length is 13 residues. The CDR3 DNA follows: TGTGCCGAGGGGAGGGCGGCCACAGATACGCAGTATTTT. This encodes CAEGRAATDTQYF.

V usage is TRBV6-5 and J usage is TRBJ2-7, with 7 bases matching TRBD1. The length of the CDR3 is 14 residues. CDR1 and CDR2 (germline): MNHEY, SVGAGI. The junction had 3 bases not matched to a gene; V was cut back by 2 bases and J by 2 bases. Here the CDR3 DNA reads TGTGCCAGCAGTTACCGGACAGGACCCTACGAGCAGTACTTC. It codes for CASSYRTGPYEQYF.

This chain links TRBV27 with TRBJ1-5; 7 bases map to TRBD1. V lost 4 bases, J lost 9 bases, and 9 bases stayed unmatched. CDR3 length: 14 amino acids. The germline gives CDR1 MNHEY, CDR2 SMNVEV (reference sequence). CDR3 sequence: CASSSPGQRTPQHF. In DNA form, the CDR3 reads TGTGCCAGCAGTTCCCCGGGACAGAGAACGCCCCAGCATTTT.

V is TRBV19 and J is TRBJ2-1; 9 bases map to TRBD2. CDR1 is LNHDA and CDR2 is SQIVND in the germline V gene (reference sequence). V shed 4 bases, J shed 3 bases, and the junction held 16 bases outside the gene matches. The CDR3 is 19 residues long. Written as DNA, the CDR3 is TGTGCCAGTAGTAAGAGGCTCGGCGGGAGGGCCCCCTACTACAATGAGCAGTTCTTC. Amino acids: CASSKRLGGRAPYYNEQFF.

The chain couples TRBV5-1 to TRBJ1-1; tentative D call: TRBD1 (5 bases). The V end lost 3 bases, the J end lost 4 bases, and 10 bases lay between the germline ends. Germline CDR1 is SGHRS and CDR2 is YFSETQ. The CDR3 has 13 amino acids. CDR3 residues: CASSSGSSTEAFF. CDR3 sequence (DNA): TGCGCCAGCAGCTCAGGGTCTAGCACTGAAGCTTTCTTT.

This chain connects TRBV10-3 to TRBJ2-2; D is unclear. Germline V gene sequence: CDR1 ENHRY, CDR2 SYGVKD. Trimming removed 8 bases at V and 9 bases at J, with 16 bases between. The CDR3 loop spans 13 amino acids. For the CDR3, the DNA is TGTGCCATCCTAACCTCCCGTACCCGGGAGCTGTTTTTT. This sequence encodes CAILTSRTRELFF.

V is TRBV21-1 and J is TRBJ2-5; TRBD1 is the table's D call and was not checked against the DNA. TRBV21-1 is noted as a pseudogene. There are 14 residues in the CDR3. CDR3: CASSKALDRLVQYF. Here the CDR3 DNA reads TGTGCCAGCAGCAAAGCGCTGGACAGGTTGGTCCAGTACTTC.

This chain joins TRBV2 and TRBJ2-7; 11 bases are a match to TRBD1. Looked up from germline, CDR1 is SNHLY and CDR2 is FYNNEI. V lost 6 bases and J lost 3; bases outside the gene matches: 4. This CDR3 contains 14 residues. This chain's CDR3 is CASSAGTGGYEQYF. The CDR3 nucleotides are TGTGCCAGCAGCGCCGGGACAGGGGGCTACGAGCAGTACTTC. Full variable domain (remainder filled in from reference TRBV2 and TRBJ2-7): EPEVTQTPSHQVTQMGQEVILRCVPISNHLYFYWYRQILGQKVEFLVSFYNNEISEKSEIFDDQFSVERPDGSNFTLKIRSTKLEDSAMYFCASSAGTGGYEQYFGPGTRLTVT.

In DNA, the CDR3 is TGTGCCAGCAGCCAAGATCGGACTAACACAGATACGCAGTATTTT. As protein: CASSQDRTNTDTQYF. This chain uses TRBV4-2 with TRBJ2-3, with D possibly being TRBD2 (6 bases). This CDR3 spans 15 amino acids. CDR1 and CDR2 from the germline V gene are LGHNA and YNFKEQ. Trimming stripped 0 bases from V and 2 bases from J, with 9 bases between.

The CDR3 coding sequence is TGTGCCAGCAACAGAGGAAACACCATATATTTT. This gives the protein CASNRGNTIYF. The chain is built from TRBV6-5 and TRBJ1-3; D unresolved. Germline CDR1 and CDR2: MNHEY and SVGAGI. The CDR3 contains 11 residues. The germline V and J ends were trimmed by 7 bases and 4 bases, with 5 bases remaining between them.

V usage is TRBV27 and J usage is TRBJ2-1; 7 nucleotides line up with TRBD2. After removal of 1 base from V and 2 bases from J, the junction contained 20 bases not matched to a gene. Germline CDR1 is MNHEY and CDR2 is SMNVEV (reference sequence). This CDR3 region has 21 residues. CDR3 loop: CASSLWPPRLALGHPYNEQFF. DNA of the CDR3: TGTGCCAGCAGTTTATGGCCCCCCCGACTAGCCCTCGGGCATCCCTACAATGAGCAGTTCTTC.

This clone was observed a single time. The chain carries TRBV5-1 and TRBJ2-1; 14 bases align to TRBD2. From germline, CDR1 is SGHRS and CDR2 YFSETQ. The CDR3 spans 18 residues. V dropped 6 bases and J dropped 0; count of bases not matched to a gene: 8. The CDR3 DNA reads TGCGCCAGCACCCCCAGACTAGCGGGAGGGAGCTCCTACAATGAGCAGTTCTTC. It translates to CASTPRLAGGSSYNEQFF.

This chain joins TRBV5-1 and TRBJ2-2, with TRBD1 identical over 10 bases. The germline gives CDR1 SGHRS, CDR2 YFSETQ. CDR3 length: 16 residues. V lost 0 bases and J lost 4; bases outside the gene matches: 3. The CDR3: CASSLGQGASTGELFF. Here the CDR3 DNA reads TGCGCCAGCAGCTTGGGACAGGGGGCGAGCACCGGGGAGCTGTTTTTT.

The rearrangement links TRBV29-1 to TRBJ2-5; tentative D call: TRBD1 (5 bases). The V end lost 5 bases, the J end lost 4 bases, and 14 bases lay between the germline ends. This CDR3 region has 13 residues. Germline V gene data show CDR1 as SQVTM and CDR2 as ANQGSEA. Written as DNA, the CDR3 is TGCAGCGTTTTTTCCCAGGGTCCAGAGACCCAGTACTTC. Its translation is CSVFSQGPETQYF.

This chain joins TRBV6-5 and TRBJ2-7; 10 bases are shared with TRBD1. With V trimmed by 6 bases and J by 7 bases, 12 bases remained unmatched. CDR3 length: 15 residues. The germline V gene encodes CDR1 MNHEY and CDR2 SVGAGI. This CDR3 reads CASSRGDRGLGEQYF. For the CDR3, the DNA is TGTGCCAGCAGCCGCGGGGACAGGGGCCTGGGGGAGCAGTACTTC.

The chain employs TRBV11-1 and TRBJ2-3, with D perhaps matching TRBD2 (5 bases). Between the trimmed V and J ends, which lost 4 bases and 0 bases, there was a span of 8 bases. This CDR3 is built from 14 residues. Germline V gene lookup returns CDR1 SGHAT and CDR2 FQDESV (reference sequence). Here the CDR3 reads CASSSTGSTDTQYF. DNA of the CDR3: TGTGCCAGCAGCTCTACGGGGAGCACAGATACGCAGTATTTT.

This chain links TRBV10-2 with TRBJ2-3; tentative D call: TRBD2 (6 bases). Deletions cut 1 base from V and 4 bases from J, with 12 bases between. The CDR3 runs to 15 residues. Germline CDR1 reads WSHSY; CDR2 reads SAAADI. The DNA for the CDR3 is TGCGCCAGCAGTGAGTGGCGCGGGAATTCAGATACGCAGTATTTT. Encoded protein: CASSEWRGNSDTQYF.

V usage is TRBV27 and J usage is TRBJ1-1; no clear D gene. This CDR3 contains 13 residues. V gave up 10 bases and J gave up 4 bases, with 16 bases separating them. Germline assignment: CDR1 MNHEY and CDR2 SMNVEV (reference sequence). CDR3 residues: CATLGLFSTEAFF. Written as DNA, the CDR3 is TGTGCCACCCTCGGACTTTTCAGCACTGAAGCTTTCTTT.

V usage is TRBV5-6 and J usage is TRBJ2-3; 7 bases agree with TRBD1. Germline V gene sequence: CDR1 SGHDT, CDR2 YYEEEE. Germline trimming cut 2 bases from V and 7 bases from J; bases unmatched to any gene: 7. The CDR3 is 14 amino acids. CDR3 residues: CASSFGTAPYTQYF. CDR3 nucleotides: TGTGCCAGCAGCTTTGGGACAGCACCCTATACGCAGTATTTT.